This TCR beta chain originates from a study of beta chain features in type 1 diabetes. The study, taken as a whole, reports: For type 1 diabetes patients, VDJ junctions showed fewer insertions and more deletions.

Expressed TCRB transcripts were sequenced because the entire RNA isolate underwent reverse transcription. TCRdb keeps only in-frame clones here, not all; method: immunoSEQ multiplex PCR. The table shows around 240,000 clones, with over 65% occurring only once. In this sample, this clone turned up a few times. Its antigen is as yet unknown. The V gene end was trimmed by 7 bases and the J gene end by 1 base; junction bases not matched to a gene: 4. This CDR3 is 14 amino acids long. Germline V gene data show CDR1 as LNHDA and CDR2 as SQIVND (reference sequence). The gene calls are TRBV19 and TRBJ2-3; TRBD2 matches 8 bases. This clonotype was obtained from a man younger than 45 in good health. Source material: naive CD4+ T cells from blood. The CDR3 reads CASTSGFRTDTQYF. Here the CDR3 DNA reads TGTGCCAGTACTAGCGGGTTTCGCACAGATACGCAGTATTTT.